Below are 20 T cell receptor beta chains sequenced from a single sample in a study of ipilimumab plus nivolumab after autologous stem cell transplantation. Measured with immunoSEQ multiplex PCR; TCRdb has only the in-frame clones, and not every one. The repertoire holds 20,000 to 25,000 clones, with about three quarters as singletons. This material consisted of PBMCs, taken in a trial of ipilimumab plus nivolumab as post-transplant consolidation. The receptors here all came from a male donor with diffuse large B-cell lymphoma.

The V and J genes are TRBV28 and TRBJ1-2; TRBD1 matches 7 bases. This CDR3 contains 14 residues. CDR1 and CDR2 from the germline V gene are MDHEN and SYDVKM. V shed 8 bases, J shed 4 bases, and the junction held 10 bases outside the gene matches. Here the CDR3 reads CASGNPGTVYGYTF. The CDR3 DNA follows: TGTGCCAGCGGGAACCCCGGGACAGTCTATGGCTACACCTTC.

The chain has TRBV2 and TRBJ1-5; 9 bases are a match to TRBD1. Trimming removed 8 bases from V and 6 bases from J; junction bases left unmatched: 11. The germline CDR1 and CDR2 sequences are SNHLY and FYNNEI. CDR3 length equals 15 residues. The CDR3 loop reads CASQPPGQGFQPQHF. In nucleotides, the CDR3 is TGTGCCAGCCAACCGCCGGGACAGGGATTTCAGCCCCAGCATTTT.

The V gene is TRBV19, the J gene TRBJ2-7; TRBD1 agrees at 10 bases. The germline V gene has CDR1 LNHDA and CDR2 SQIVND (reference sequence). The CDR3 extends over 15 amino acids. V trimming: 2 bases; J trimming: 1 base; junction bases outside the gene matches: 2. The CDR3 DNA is TGTGCCAGTAGTATACCGGGACAGGGGTCCTACGAGCAGTACTTC. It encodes CASSIPGQGSYEQYF.

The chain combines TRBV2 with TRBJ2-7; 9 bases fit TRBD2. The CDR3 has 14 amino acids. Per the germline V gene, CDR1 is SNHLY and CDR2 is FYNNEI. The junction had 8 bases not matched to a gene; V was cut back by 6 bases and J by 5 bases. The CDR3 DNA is TGTGCCAGCAGGCCGGGACTAGCCCGGAACGAGCAGTACTTC. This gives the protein CASRPGLARNEQYF.

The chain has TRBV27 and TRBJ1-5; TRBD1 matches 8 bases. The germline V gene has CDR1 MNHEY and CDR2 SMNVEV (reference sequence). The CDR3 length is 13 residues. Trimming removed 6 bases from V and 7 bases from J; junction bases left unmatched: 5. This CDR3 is CASRLTGEQPQHF. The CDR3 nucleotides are TGTGCCAGCAGATTGACAGGGGAACAGCCCCAGCATTTT.

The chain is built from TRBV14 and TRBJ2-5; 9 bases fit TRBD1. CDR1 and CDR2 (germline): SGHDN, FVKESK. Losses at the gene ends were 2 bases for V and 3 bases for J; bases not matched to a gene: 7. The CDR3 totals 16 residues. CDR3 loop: CASSQRDRGFKETQYF. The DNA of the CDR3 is TGTGCCAGCAGCCAAAGAGACAGGGGGTTTAAAGAGACCCAGTACTTC.

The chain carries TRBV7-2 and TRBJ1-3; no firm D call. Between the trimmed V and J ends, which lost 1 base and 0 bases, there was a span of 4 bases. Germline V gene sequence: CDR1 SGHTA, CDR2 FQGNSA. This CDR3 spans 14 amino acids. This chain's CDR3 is CASSLDPSGNTIYF. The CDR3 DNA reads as TGTGCCAGCAGCTTAGATCCCTCTGGAAACACCATATATTTT. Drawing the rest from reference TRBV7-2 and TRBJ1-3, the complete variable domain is GAGVSQSPSNKVTEKGKDVELRCDPISGHTALYWYRQSLGQGLEFLIYFQGNSAPDKSGLPSDRFSAERTGGSVSTLTIQRTQQEDSAVYLCASSLDPSGNTIYFGEGSWLTVV.

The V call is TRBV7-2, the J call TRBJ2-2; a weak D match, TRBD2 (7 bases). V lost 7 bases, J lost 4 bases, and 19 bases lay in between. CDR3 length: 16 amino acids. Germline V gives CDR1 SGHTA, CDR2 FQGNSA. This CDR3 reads CASTVAVGGLTGELFF. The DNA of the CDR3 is TGTGCCAGCACCGTCGCCGTGGGGGGGCTCACCGGGGAGCTGTTTTTT.

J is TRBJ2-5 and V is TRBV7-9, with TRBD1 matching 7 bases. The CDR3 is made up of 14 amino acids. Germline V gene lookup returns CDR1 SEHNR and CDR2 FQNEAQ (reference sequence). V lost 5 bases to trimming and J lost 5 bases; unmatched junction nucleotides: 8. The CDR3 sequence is CASSPGTASETQYF. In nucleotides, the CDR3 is TGTGCCAGCAGCCCCGGGACAGCCAGTGAGACCCAGTACTTC. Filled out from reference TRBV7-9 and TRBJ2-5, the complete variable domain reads DTGVSQNPRHKITKRGQNVTFRCDPISEHNRLYWYRQTLGQGPEFLTYFQNEAQLEKSRLLSDRFSAERPKGSFSTLEIQRTEQGDSAMYLCASSPGTASETQYFGPGTRLLVL.

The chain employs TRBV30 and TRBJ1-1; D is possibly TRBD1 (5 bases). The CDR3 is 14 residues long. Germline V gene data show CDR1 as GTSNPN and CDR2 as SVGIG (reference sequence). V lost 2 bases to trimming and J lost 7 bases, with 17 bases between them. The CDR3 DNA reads TGTGCCTGGAGTCCAAAGTGGGGGTTGGGTGAAGCTTTCTTT. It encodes CAWSPKWGLGEAFF.

The CDR3 here is CASSHRDQPQHF. The CDR3 DNA reads as TGTGCCAGTAGTCACAGGGATCAGCCCCAGCATTTT. This rearrangement joins TRBV19 to TRBJ1-5, with D tentatively TRBD1 (6 bases). Germline V gives CDR1 LNHDA, CDR2 SQIVND (reference sequence). V was pared by 5 bases and J by 5 bases, with 7 bases between. The CDR3 consists of 12 residues. Combining the CDR3 with reference TRBV19 and TRBJ1-5 gives the whole variable domain DGGITQSPKYLFRKEGQNVTLSCEQNLNHDAMYWYRQDPGQGLRLIYYSQIVNDFQKGDIAEGYSVSREKKESFPLTVTSAQKNPTAFYLCASSHRDQPQHFGDGTRLSIL.

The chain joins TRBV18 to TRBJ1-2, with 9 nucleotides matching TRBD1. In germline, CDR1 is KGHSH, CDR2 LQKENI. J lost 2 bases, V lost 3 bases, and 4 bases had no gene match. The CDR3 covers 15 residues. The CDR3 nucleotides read TGTGCCAGCTCACCCGGGACAGGGATAAACTATGGCTACACCTTC. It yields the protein CASSPGTGINYGYTF.

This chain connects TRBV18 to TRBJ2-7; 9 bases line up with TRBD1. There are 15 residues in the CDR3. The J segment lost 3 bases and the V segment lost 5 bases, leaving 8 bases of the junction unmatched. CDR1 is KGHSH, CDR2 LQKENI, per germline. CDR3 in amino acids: CASSATDRGDYEQYF. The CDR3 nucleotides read TGTGCCAGCTCAGCAACTGACAGGGGGGACTACGAGCAGTACTTC.

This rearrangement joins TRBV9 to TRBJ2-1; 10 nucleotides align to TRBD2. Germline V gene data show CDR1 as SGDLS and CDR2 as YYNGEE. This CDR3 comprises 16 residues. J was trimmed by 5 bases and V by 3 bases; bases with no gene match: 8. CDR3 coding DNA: TGTGCCAGCAGCGCCCATATAGCGGGGGGAAACAATGAGCAGTTCTTC. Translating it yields CASSAHIAGGNNEQFF.

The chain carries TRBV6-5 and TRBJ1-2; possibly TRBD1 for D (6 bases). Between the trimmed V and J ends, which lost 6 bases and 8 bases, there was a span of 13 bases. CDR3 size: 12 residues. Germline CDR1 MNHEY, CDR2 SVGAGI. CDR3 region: CASSRQGLGYTF. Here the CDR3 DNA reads TGTGCCAGCAGCCGGCAGGGGTTGGGCTACACCTTC.

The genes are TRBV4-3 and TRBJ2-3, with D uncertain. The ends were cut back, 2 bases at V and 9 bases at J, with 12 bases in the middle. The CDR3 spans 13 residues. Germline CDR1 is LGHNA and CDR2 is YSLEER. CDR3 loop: CASSQHEAATQYF. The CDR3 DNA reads TGCGCCAGCAGCCAACACGAAGCCGCGACGCAGTATTTT.

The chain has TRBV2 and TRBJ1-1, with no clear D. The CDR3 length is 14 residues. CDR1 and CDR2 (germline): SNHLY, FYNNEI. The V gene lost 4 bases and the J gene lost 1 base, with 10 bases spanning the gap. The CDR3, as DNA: TGTGCCAGCAGTGTCGAATGGAAGAACACTGAAGCTTTCTTT. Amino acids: CASSVEWKNTEAFF.

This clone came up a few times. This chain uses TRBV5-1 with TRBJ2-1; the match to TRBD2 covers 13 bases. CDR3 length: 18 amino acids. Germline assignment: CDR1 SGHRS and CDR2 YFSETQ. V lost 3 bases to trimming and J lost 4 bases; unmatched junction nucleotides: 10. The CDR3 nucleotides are TGCGCCAGCAGCTGGAACCCGGGACTAGCGGGGCGATACAATGAGCAGTTCTTC. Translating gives CASSWNPGLAGRYNEQFF.

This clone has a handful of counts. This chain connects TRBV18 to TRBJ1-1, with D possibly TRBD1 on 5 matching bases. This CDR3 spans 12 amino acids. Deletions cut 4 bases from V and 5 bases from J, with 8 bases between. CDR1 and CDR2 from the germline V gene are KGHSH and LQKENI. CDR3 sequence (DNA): TGTGCCAGCTCACTCAAGGGGACTGAAGCTTTCTTT. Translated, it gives CASSLKGTEAFF.

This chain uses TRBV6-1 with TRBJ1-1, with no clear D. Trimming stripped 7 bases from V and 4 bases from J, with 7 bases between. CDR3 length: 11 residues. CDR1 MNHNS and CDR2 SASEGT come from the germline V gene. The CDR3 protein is CASIDPTEAFF. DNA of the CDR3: TGTGCCAGCATTGATCCCACTGAAGCTTTCTTT.